The rows below give T cell receptor beta chains drawn from one sample of a study of technical replicates of blood from a few donors. Sequencing was performed with immunoSEQ multiplex PCR; in TCRdb, only in-frame clones are kept and a portion is missing. This repertoire shows more than 70,000 clones, 75% to 95% found once; its top ten account for roughly 0.3%. Sequenced material: T cells isolated from PBMCs. The source is a human donor in good health. CDR3s include the opening cysteine and the closing phenylalanine or tryptophan. Fields, in order: CDR3 protein, CDR3 DNA, V gene, D gene, clone size, J gene. A D gene is named only where the DNA matches it firmly. Clone size is not always given. Where it is, it says once, few, many or a class for expanded clones.

cdr3_aa: CASSLGGTNEKLFF
cdr3_nt: TGTGCCAGCAGTTTAGGAGGAACTAATGAAAAACTGTTTTTT
v_call: TRBV28
d_call: .
clone_size: .
j_call: TRBJ1-4

cdr3_aa: CASSEAMEGPRKQYF
cdr3_nt: TGTGCCAGCAGTGAAGCGATGGAGGGCCCCAGGAAGCAGTATTTT
v_call: TRBV6-1
d_call: .
clone_size: once
j_call: TRBJ2-3

cdr3_aa: CASSQTGGQLWRANVLTF
cdr3_nt: TGTGCCAGCAGCCAGACAGGGGGACAGCTCTGGCGGGCCAACGTCCTGACTTTC
v_call: TRBV4-2
d_call: TRBD1
clone_size: .
j_call: TRBJ2-6

cdr3_aa: CASSQLQLVEGNEKLFF
cdr3_nt: TGCGCCAGCAGCCAGTTACAGTTAGTCGAGGGTAATGAAAAACTGTTTTTT
v_call: TRBV4-1
d_call: .
clone_size: .
j_call: TRBJ1-4

cdr3_aa: CASSQALEVAGSYEQYF
cdr3_nt: TGTGCCAGCAGCCAAGCCCTAGAGGTAGCGGGATCCTACGAGCAGTACTTC
v_call: TRBV14
d_call: TRBD2
clone_size: .
j_call: TRBJ2-7

cdr3_aa: CASSFPGGGRETDTQYF
cdr3_nt: TGTGCCAGCAGCTTCCCCGGGGGGGGCCGAGAGACAGATACGCAGTATTTT
v_call: TRBV11-3
d_call: TRBD2
clone_size: .
j_call: TRBJ2-3

cdr3_aa: CASSFEGRNGYTF
cdr3_nt: TGCGCCAGCAGCTTCGAGGGGAGGAATGGCTACACCTTC
v_call: TRBV5-1
d_call: .
clone_size: once
j_call: TRBJ1-2

cdr3_aa: CASSYGQNTEAFF
cdr3_nt: TGTGCCAGCAGTTACGGGCAGAACACTGAAGCTTTCTTT
v_call: TRBV6-5
d_call: .
clone_size: .
j_call: TRBJ1-1

cdr3_aa: CASSPARGNEKLFF
cdr3_nt: TGTGCCAGCTCACCTGCCCGGGGTAATGAAAAACTGTTTTTT
v_call: TRBV18
d_call: .
clone_size: once
j_call: TRBJ1-4

cdr3_aa: CATSRGGETYNEQFF
cdr3_nt: TGTGCCACCAGCAGGGGTGGAGAAACCTACAATGAGCAGTTCTTC
v_call: TRBV15
d_call: .
clone_size: .
j_call: TRBJ2-1

cdr3_aa: CASSYREGTSGNIQYF
cdr3_nt: TGTGCCAGCAGCTACCGAGAGGGGACTAGCGGAAACATTCAGTACTTC
v_call: TRBV7-9
d_call: TRBD2
clone_size: .
j_call: TRBJ2-4

cdr3_aa: CASSLGGVSGSRGEQFF
cdr3_nt: TGTGCCAGCAGCTTAGGGGGGGTTAGCGGGAGCCGAGGTGAGCAGTTCTTC
v_call: TRBV7-9
d_call: TRBD2
clone_size: few
j_call: TRBJ2-1

cdr3_aa: CASSWSGDPLYEQYF
cdr3_nt: TGTGCCAGCAGTTGGTCAGGGGACCCCCTCTACGAGCAGTACTTC
v_call: TRBV27
d_call: .
clone_size: .
j_call: TRBJ2-7

cdr3_aa: CASSFRGQETQYF
cdr3_nt: TGCGCCAGCAGCTTTCGCGGCCAAGAGACCCAGTACTTC
v_call: TRBV5-1
d_call: .
clone_size: once
j_call: TRBJ2-5

cdr3_aa: CASSQYTRNNEQFF
cdr3_nt: TGTGCCAGCAGCCAGTATACAAGAAACAATGAGCAGTTCTTC
v_call: TRBV14
d_call: .
clone_size: .
j_call: TRBJ2-1

cdr3_aa: CASSPDKEGVFGYTF
cdr3_nt: TGCGCCAGCAGCCCGGACAAGGAAGGCGTCTTTGGCTACACCTTC
v_call: TRBV5-1
d_call: .
clone_size: .
j_call: TRBJ1-2

cdr3_aa: CASSPDRGYNEQFF
cdr3_nt: TGTGCCAGCAGTCCCGACAGGGGCTACAATGAGCAGTTCTTC
v_call: TRBV27
d_call: TRBD1
clone_size: .
j_call: TRBJ2-1

cdr3_aa: CASSLKPKGRGRETQYF
cdr3_nt: TGTGCCAGCAGCTTAAAACCCAAGGGGCGCGGTAGAGAGACCCAGTACTTC
v_call: TRBV7-4
d_call: .
clone_size: .
j_call: TRBJ2-5

cdr3_aa: CATDDRGQPQHF
cdr3_nt: TGTGCCACCGACGACCGGGGTCAGCCCCAGCATTTT
v_call: TRBV28
d_call: .
clone_size: once
j_call: TRBJ1-5

cdr3_aa: CASSLLPMPTANTEAFF
cdr3_nt: TGCGCCAGCAGCCTCTTGCCGATGCCGACAGCTAACACTGAAGCTTTCTTT
v_call: TRBV5-1
d_call: .
clone_size: .
j_call: TRBJ1-1

cdr3_aa: CASSLGSIGGDTQYF
cdr3_nt: TGTGCCAGCAGCTTAGGATCTATCGGGGGAGATACGCAGTATTTT
v_call: TRBV7-9
d_call: .
clone_size: .
j_call: TRBJ2-3

cdr3_aa: CASTQGGTGYTEAFF
cdr3_nt: TGTGCCAGCACCCAAGGGGGGACAGGCTACACTGAAGCTTTCTTT
v_call: TRBV11-3
d_call: TRBD1
clone_size: few
j_call: TRBJ1-1

cdr3_aa: CASLTSGGADTGELFF
cdr3_nt: TGTGCCAGTTTGACTAGCGGGGGGGCGGACACCGGGGAGCTGTTTTTT
v_call: TRBV2
d_call: TRBD2
clone_size: few
j_call: TRBJ2-2

cdr3_aa: CASKYRGLRKDYGYTF
cdr3_nt: TGTGCCAGTAAGTACAGGGGGCTTCGGAAGGACTATGGCTACACCTTC
v_call: TRBV19
d_call: TRBD1
clone_size: .
j_call: TRBJ1-2

cdr3_aa: CASSLEWGAGTDTQYF
cdr3_nt: TGCGCCAGCAGCTTGGAATGGGGAGCGGGGACAGATACGCAGTATTTT
v_call: TRBV5-1
d_call: TRBD2
clone_size: .
j_call: TRBJ2-3

cdr3_aa: CASSHELYYEQYF
cdr3_nt: TGTGCCAGCAGCCACGAACTCTACTACGAGCAGTACTTC
v_call: TRBV14
d_call: .
clone_size: .
j_call: TRBJ2-7

cdr3_aa: CASRGLAGESTQYF
cdr3_nt: TGTGCCAGCCGGGGACTAGCGGGGGAAAGTACGCAGTATTTT
v_call: TRBV13
d_call: TRBD2
clone_size: .
j_call: TRBJ2-3

cdr3_aa: CASRQGQGLAFF
cdr3_nt: TGTGCCAGCCGTCAGGGACAGGGGCTGGCTTTCTTT
v_call: TRBV19
d_call: TRBD1
clone_size: .
j_call: TRBJ1-1

cdr3_aa: CAWTHGSGANVLTF
cdr3_nt: TGTGCCTGGACCCACGGGTCTGGGGCCAACGTCCTGACTTTC
v_call: TRBV30
d_call: .
clone_size: .
j_call: TRBJ2-6

cdr3_aa: CASSSLGLRGEVNEQFF
cdr3_nt: TGTGCCAGCAGCTCCCTCGGATTGCGGGGGGAGGTAAATGAGCAGTTCTTC
v_call: TRBV7-3
d_call: TRBD2
clone_size: .
j_call: TRBJ2-1

cdr3_aa: CASSSGGYSGRSETQYF
cdr3_nt: TGCGCCAGCAGCTCCGGGGGTTATAGCGGGAGATCGGAGACCCAGTACTTC
v_call: TRBV5-1
d_call: TRBD2
clone_size: .
j_call: TRBJ2-5

cdr3_aa: CASSDSGQVFSYNEQFF
cdr3_nt: TGTGCCAGCAGTGACTCGGGACAGGTTTTCTCCTACAATGAGCAGTTCTTC
v_call: TRBV6-4
d_call: TRBD1
clone_size: .
j_call: TRBJ2-1

cdr3_aa: CASNGLSNTGELFF
cdr3_nt: TGTGCCAGCAACGGACTCTCAAACACCGGGGAGCTGTTTTTT
v_call: TRBV25-1
d_call: .
clone_size: .
j_call: TRBJ2-2

cdr3_aa: CASSVAGTYEQYF
cdr3_nt: TGTGCCAGCTCTGTGGCAGGAACTTACGAGCAGTACTTC
v_call: TRBV18
d_call: .
clone_size: .
j_call: TRBJ2-7

cdr3_aa: CASSFPGQGVHEQYF
cdr3_nt: TGTGCCAGCAGCTTCCCGGGACAGGGGGTCCACGAGCAGTACTTC
v_call: TRBV5-5
d_call: TRBD1
clone_size: .
j_call: TRBJ2-7

cdr3_aa: CASSATSGAYNEQFF
cdr3_nt: TGTGCCAGCAGCGCTACTAGTGGTGCCTACAATGAGCAGTTCTTC
v_call: TRBV9
d_call: .
clone_size: .
j_call: TRBJ2-1

cdr3_aa: CASSLASALMIWNTIYF
cdr3_nt: TGTGCCAGCAGCTTAGCATCCGCGTTGATGATCTGGAACACCATATATTTT
v_call: TRBV11-2
d_call: .
clone_size: once
j_call: TRBJ1-3

cdr3_aa: CASSFGSLLRGRIGYTF
cdr3_nt: TGTGCCAGCAGCTTTGGTTCTCTATTGAGGGGGCGAATTGGCTACACCTTC
v_call: TRBV7-8
d_call: TRBD1
clone_size: .
j_call: TRBJ1-2

cdr3_aa: CASSLYRDNYNEQFF
cdr3_nt: TGTGCCAGCAGCCTTTATCGGGACAACTACAATGAGCAGTTCTTC
v_call: TRBV7-9
d_call: .
clone_size: .
j_call: TRBJ2-1

cdr3_aa: CASSMGQGFYGYTF
cdr3_nt: TGTGCCAGTAGTATGGGACAGGGGTTCTATGGCTACACCTTC
v_call: TRBV19
d_call: TRBD1
clone_size: .
j_call: TRBJ1-2

cdr3_aa: CASSLNGWGGTDTQYF
cdr3_nt: TGTGCCAGCAGCTTAAACGGGTGGGGGGGCACAGATACGCAGTATTTT
v_call: TRBV7-3
d_call: .
clone_size: once
j_call: TRBJ2-3

cdr3_aa: CASSFRAQGWEQYF
cdr3_nt: TGCGCCAGCAGCTTCCGGGCCCAGGGGTGGGAGCAGTACTTC
v_call: TRBV5-1
d_call: .
clone_size: .
j_call: TRBJ2-7

cdr3_aa: CASTLTGPKNIQYF
cdr3_nt: TGTGCCAGTACTCTAACAGGGCCCAAAAACATTCAGTACTTC
v_call: TRBV19
d_call: .
clone_size: .
j_call: TRBJ2-4

cdr3_aa: CASSLDRYTEAFF
cdr3_nt: TGTGCCAGCAGCTTAGACAGGTACACTGAAGCTTTCTTT
v_call: TRBV13
d_call: .
clone_size: few
j_call: TRBJ1-1

cdr3_aa: CASSVGGSYGYTF
cdr3_nt: TGTGCCAGCAGCGTGGGAGGAAGCTATGGCTACACCTTC
v_call: TRBV6-5
d_call: .
clone_size: once
j_call: TRBJ1-2

cdr3_aa: CASRPTGGPETQYF
cdr3_nt: TGCGCCAGCAGGCCTACAGGGGGCCCAGAGACCCAGTACTTC
v_call: TRBV5-1
d_call: TRBD1
clone_size: .
j_call: TRBJ2-5

cdr3_aa: CAISHRDRAYEQYF
cdr3_nt: TGTGCCATCAGTCACCGGGACAGGGCCTACGAGCAGTACTTC
v_call: TRBV10-3
d_call: TRBD1
clone_size: .
j_call: TRBJ2-7

cdr3_aa: CASSPGGADTQYF
cdr3_nt: TGTGCCAGCAGCCCAGGGGGCGCAGATACGCAGTATTTT
v_call: TRBV9
d_call: TRBD1
clone_size: .
j_call: TRBJ2-3

cdr3_aa: CASSTAGGPYEQYF
cdr3_nt: TGTGCCAGCAGCACAGCGGGAGGGCCTTACGAGCAGTACTTC
v_call: TRBV2
d_call: TRBD2
clone_size: .
j_call: TRBJ2-7

cdr3_aa: CASRNKAGLSYEQYF
cdr3_nt: TGTGCCAGCAGAAATAAGGCAGGACTATCCTACGAGCAGTACTTC
v_call: TRBV2
d_call: .
clone_size: .
j_call: TRBJ2-7

cdr3_aa: CASSVLIGQGDRTEAFF
cdr3_nt: TGTGCCAGCAGTGTTCTGATTGGACAGGGTGATCGCACTGAAGCTTTCTTT
v_call: TRBV6-4
d_call: TRBD1
clone_size: .
j_call: TRBJ1-1

cdr3_aa: CASSESRPQHF
cdr3_nt: TGTGCCAGCAGTGAGTCCAGGCCCCAGCATTTT
v_call: TRBV6-1
d_call: .
clone_size: few
j_call: TRBJ1-5

cdr3_aa: CASSTNGGEIYNEQFF
cdr3_nt: TGTGCCAGCAGCACGAACGGGGGGGAGATCTACAATGAGCAGTTCTTC
v_call: TRBV21-1
d_call: .
clone_size: .
j_call: TRBJ2-1

cdr3_aa: CASSLIGGFPYEQYF
cdr3_nt: TGTGCCAGCAGCTTAATAGGAGGGTTTCCCTACGAGCAGTACTTC
v_call: TRBV7-8
d_call: .
clone_size: .
j_call: TRBJ2-7

cdr3_aa: CASSLAGVGYEQYF
cdr3_nt: TGTGCCAGCAGCTTGGCGGGAGTCGGTTACGAGCAGTACTTC
v_call: TRBV5-4
d_call: .
clone_size: .
j_call: TRBJ2-7

cdr3_aa: CASSSESGPHGSYEQYF
cdr3_nt: TGTGCCAGCAGTTCCGAGTCGGGTCCCCACGGGTCCTACGAGCAGTACTTC
v_call: TRBV28
d_call: .
clone_size: .
j_call: TRBJ2-7

cdr3_aa: CASSLASLGGFAFF
cdr3_nt: TGTGCCAGCAGCTTAGCTTCATTGGGGGGATTCGCTTTCTTT
v_call: TRBV7-9
d_call: .
clone_size: .
j_call: TRBJ1-1

cdr3_aa: CASSVQDRGTGELFF
cdr3_nt: TGTGCCAGCAGTGTTCAGGACAGGGGGACCGGGGAGCTGTTTTTT
v_call: TRBV6-4
d_call: TRBD1
clone_size: .
j_call: TRBJ2-2

cdr3_aa: CAWWTSGKDTGELFF
cdr3_nt: TGTGCCTGGTGGACTAGCGGGAAAGACACCGGGGAGCTGTTTTTT
v_call: TRBV30
d_call: TRBD2
clone_size: .
j_call: TRBJ2-2